This T cell receptor beta chain was profiled in a study of cytomegalovirus exposure and HLA in healthy donors. Findings and limits, study-wide: Most TCR sequences were rare, but some public TCRs occurred in many donors. TCR clusters originating in the first cohort tended to co-occur in the 120 validation repertoires, according to a later analysis. The study listed roughly 150 cytomegalovirus-associated TCR beta chains.

Comment on this clone: Its antigen is not known.

Germline assignment: CDR1 SGHTA and CDR2 FQGNSA. The CDR3 length is 16 residues. V lost 4 bases and J lost 0; bases outside the gene matches: 8. Libraries were prepared by immunoSEQ multiplex PCR; TCRdb keeps only in-frame clonotypes and omits some of them. The table lists roughly 140,000 clones, about 91% of them singletons, with almost 8% in the top ten. Sequencing input: PBMCs. The genes are TRBV7-2 and TRBJ2-7; 8 nucleotides line up with TRBD2. The source is a woman younger than 30 in good health and CMV-seropositive. The CDR3 nucleotides read TGTGCCAGCAGCTCTTTAGCGGGGCATAACTCCTACGAGCAGTACTTC. It specifies CASSSLAGHNSYEQYF.